This T cell receptor (beta chain) appears in the sequencing data of a study of cytomegalovirus exposure and HLA in healthy donors (dated by TCRdb to between 2016 and 2019). For the study in its entirety: According to a later analysis, one platform produced both the 110 or so validation repertoires and the roughly 640 repertoires of the first cohort. The study aimed to test whether cataloging public T cell receptors could reveal signatures of past pathogen exposure. In addition to the first cohort of 666 subjects, a separate validation cohort of approximately 130 different subjects was used. High-throughput TCR immunosequencing, statistical association of individual TCRs with disease status, and machine learning were combined to predict cytomegalovirus infection status. Paper-wide results and their limitations: The study listed 170 or so TCR beta chains as associated with cytomegalovirus. Across donors, most TCR sequences were observed very rarely, whereas some public TCRs were present in many individuals. Three of the identified cytomegalovirus-associated TCR beta chains were confirmed in vitro to be specific for cytomegalovirus antigens. The authors suggested that the approach could potentially be generalized to other disease states and immunological phenotypes. The classifier was reported to diagnose cytomegalovirus status with high specificity and sensitivity in both the original cohort and the validation cohort. The validation cohort had no HLA typing available for a later analysis, so co-occurrence within that cohort was assessed over all 120 or so repertoires. Subsequent analysis determined that TCRs grouped into clusters in the first cohort also showed a tendency toward co-occurrence across the 120 or so validation repertoires, and 85% to 95% of cluster scores exceeded 0.

Trimmed from V: 2 bases; trimmed from J: 7 bases; junction bases lacking a gene match: 5. CDR1 and CDR2 are drawn from the germline V gene: MNHNS, SASEGT. Including the terminal cysteine and phenylalanine, the CDR3 comprises 15 residues. The sequence is cut down to CDR3 DNA, 45 bases in frame from base 1. As concerns this clone: The antigen it recognizes is unknown. Base qualities are missing; no much larger clone stands one base away.

Library construction relied on the immunoSEQ multiplex PCR assay. Under the source paper's analysis protocol: To diagnose cytomegalovirus status from the catalog of TCR beta chain sequences, a statistical classification framework was built. TCRdb retrieved this table from immuneACCESS and kept in-frame rearrangements only. Not all clones are present; in checked studies, unresolved V genes account for under half, and no reason is known for the remainder. V and J calls plus clone size are reproduced from that table; the DNA served to infer D and trimming. The table for this sample lists fewer than 300,000 clones; around 89% of them were counted only once. Over 0.7% of the sample comes from the top ten. Donors formed part of the validation cohort, which comprised some 120 subjects and was distinct from the first cohort of several hundred subjects.

The sequenced sample was PBMCs. The receptor chain draws on TRBV6-1 and TRBJ2-1, with 10 bases in between that match TRBD2. The origin of this receptor is a woman younger than 30 in good health and CMV-seronegative. The DNA sequence follows: TGTGCCAGCAGTGAAATAAGCGGGAGGGGTAATGAGCAGTTCTTC. This is translated as CASSEISGRGNEQFF.